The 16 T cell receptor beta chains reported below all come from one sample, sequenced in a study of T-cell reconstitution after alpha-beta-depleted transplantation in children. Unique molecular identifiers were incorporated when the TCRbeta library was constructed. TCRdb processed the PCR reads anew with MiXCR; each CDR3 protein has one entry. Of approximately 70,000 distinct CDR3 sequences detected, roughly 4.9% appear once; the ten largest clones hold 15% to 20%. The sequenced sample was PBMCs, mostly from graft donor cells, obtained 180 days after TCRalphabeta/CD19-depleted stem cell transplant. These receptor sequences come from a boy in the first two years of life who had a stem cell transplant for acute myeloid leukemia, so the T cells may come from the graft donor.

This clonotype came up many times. The CDR3 loop is CSVVGTGSWQYF. CDR3 nucleotides: TGCAGCGTTGTTGGGACAGGTTCGTGGCAGTACTTC. V usage is TRBV29-1 and J usage is TRBJ2-7, with TRBD1 matching over 8 bases. The CDR3 runs to 12 residues. V lost 4 bases to trimming and J lost 9 bases; unmatched junction nucleotides: 8. The germline V gene encodes CDR1 SQVTM and CDR2 ANQGSEA.

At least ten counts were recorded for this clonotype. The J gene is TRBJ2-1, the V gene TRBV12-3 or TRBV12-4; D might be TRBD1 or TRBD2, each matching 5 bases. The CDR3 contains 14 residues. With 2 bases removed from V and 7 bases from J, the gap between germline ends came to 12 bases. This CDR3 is CASSLSTGGNEQFF. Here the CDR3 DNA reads TGTGCCAGCAGTTTAAGTACAGGAGGAAATGAGCAGTTCTTC.

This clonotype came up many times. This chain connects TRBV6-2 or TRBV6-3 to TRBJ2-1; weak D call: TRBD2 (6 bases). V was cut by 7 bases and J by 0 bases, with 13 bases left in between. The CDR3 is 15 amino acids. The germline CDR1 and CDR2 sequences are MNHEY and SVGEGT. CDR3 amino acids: CASIGAGRSYNEQFF. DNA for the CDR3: TGTGCCAGCATAGGCGCGGGGCGCTCCTACAATGAGCAGTTCTTC.

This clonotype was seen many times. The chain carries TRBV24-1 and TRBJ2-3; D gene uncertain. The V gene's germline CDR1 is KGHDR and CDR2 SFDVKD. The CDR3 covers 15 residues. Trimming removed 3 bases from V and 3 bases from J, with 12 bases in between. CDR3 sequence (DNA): TGTGCCACCAGTGATACCGGGTCACGTACAGATACGCAGTATTTT. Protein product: CATSDTGSRTDTQYF.

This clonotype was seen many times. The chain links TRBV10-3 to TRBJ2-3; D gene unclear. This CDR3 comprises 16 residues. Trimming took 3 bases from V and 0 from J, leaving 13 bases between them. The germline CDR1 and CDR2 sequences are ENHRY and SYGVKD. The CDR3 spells CAISDPHGPSTDTQYF. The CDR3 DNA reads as TGTGCCATCAGTGACCCCCACGGTCCGAGCACAGATACGCAGTATTTT.

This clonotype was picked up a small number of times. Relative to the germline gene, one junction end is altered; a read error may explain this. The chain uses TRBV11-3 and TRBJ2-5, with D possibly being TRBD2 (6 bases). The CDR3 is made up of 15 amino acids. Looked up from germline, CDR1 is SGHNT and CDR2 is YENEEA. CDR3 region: CATSLTSQYQETQYF. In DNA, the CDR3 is TGTGCCACCAGCCTGACTAGTCAGTACCAAGAGACCCAGTACTTC.

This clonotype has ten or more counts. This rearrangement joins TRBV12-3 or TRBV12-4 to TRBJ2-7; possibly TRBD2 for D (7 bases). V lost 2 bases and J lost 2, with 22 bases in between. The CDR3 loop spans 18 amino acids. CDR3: CASSLWGGGVPLPYEQYV. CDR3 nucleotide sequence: TGTGCCAGCAGTTTATGGGGCGGGGGCGTCCCCTTACCCTACGAGCAGTACGTC.

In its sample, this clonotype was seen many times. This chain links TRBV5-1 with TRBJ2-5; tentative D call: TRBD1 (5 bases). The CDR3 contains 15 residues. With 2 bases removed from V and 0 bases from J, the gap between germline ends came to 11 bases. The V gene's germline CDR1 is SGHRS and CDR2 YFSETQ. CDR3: CASSLGPTDQETQYF. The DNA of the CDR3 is TGCGCCAGCAGCTTAGGCCCGACAGACCAAGAGACCCAGTACTTC.

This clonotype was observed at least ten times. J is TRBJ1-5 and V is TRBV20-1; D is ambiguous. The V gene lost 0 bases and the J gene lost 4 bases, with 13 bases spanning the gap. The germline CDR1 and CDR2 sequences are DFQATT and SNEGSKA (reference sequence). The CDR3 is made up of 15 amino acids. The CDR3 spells CSARDSGALNQPQHF. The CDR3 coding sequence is TGCAGTGCTAGAGATTCAGGCGCTTTAAATCAGCCCCAGCATTTT.

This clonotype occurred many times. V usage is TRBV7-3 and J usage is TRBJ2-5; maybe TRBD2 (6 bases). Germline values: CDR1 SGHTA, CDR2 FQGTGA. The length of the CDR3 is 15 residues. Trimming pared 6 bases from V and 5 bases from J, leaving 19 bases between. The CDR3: CASSLARSPRETQYF. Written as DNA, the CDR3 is TGTGCCAGCAGTCTAGCGCGGTCCCCCAGGGAGACCCAGTACTTC.

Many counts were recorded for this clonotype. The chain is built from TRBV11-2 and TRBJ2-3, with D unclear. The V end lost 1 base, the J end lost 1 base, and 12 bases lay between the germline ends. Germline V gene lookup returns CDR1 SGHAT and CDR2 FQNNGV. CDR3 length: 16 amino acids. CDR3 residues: CASSLVAGGRTDTQYF. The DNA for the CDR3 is TGTGCCAGCAGCTTAGTAGCAGGCGGTCGCACAGATACGCAGTATTTT.

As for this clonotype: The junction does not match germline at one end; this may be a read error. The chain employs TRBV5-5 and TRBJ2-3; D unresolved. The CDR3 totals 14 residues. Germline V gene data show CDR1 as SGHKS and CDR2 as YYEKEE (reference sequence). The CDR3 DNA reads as TGTGCCAGCGGCTTGGCACGGGTGCCAGATACGCAGTATTTT. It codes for CASGLARVPDTQYF.

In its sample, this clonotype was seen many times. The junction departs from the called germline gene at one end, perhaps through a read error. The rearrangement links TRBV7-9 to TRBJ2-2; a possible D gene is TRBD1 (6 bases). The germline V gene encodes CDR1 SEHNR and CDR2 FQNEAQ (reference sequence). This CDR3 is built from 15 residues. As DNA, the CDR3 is TGTGCCAGCAGTTCCGGGACAACGAACACCGTGGAGCTGTTTTTT. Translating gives CASSSGTTNTVELFF. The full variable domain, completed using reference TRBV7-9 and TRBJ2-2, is DTGVSQNPRHKITKRGQNVTFRCDPISEHNRLYWYRQTLGQGPEFLTYFQNEAQLEKSRLLSDRFSAERPKGSFSTLEIQRTEQGDSAMYLCASSSGTTNTVELFFGEGSRLTVL.

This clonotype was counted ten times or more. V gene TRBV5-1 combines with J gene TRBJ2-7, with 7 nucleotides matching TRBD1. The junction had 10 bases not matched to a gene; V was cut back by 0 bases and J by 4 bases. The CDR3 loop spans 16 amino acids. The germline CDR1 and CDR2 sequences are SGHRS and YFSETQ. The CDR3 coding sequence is TGCGCCAGCAGCTTGGCCGGAACAGGGGTGGATTACGAGCAGTACGTC. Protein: CASSLAGTGVDYEQYV.

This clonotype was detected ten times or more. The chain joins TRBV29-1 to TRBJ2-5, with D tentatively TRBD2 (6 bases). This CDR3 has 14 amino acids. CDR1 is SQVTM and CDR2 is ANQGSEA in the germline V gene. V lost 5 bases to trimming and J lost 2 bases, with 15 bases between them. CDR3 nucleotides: TGCAGCGTTCATACCCGCGGGGCGCAAGAGACCCAGTACTTC. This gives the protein CSVHTRGAQETQYF. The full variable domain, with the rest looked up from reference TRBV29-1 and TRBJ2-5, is SAVISQKPSRDICQRGTSLTIQCQVDSQVTMMFWYRQQPGQSLTLIATANQGSEATYESGFVIDKFPISRPNLTFSTLTVSNMSPEDSSIYLCSVHTRGAQETQYFGPGTRLLVL.

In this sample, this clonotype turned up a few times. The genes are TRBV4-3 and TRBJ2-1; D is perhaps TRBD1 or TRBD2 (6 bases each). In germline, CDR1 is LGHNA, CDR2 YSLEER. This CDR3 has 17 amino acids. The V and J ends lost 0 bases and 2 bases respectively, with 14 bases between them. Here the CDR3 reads CASSQDRRGAPYNEQFF. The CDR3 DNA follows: TGCGCCAGCAGCCAAGATAGGAGGGGGGCTCCCTACAATGAGCAGTTCTTC.